This entry lists 2 T cell receptor beta chains sequenced from one sample in a study of graft-versus-host responses after intestinal transplantation. These receptors lack a known antigen. Profiled with immunoSEQ multiplex PCR; TCRdb holds only in-frame clones, not every one. Counted here are 77,000 or so clones, around 95% occurring once; the ten biggest clones make up around 0.5%. The specimen was unstimulated CD8+ T cells sorted from spleen or lymph node cells, collected before intestinal transplant. The receptors shown here come from a human donor who received an intestinal transplant.

The chain has TRBV6-1 and TRBJ2-7, with 11 bases lining up with TRBD2. The V segment lost 5 bases and the J segment 5 bases; nucleotides outside the gene matches: 5. Germline V gene sequence: CDR1 MNHNS, CDR2 SASEGT. The CDR3 totals 14 residues. The CDR3 loop reads CASSYGTSGDEQYF. The CDR3 DNA reads as TGTGCCAGCAGTTATGGGACTAGCGGAGACGAGCAGTACTTC.

As concerns this clone: Other DNA sequences within the sample encode an identical CDR3. This chain joins TRBV27 and TRBJ2-1, with 8 bases aligning to TRBD2. This CDR3 is built from 15 residues. The V gene's germline CDR1 is MNHEY and CDR2 SMNVEV (reference sequence). After removal of 7 bases from V and 7 bases from J, the junction contained 12 bases not matched to a gene. The CDR3 loop is CASKRTLTGGNEQFF. The CDR3 DNA follows: TGTGCCAGCAAGCGAACCCTAACGGGGGGGAATGAGCAGTTCTTC.